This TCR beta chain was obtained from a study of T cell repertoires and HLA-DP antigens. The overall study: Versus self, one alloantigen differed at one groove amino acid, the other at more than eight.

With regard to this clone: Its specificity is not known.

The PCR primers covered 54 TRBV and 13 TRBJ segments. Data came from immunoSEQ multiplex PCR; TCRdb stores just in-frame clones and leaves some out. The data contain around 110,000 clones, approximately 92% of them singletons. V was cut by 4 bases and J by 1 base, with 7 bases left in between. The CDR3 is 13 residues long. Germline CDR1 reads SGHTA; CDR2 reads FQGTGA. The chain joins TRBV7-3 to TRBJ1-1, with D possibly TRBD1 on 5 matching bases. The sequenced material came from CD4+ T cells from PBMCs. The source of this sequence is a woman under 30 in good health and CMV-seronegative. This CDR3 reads CASSSGRNTEAFF. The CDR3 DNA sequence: TGTGCCAGCAGCTCGGGACGGAACACTGAAGCTTTCTTT.